This TCR beta chain was captured in a study of blood T cell repertoires in COVID-19. The germline CDR1 and CDR2 sequences are LNHDA and SQIVND (reference sequence). V shed 5 bases and J 0 bases; nucleotides not matched to a gene: 4. This CDR3 spans 15 amino acids. In the original analysis: From reference gene primer amplification, estimates of nucleated cell counts were derived. The data were produced by immunoSEQ multiplex PCR, yet TCRdb's version contains in-frame clones alone and is incomplete. V and J calls and clone size are those listed in that table; D and trimming were worked out from the DNA. The sample lists over 100,000 clones, more than 80% seen once, with 26% in the top ten.

This rearrangement joins TRBV19 to TRBJ2-1; TRBD2 matches at 7 bases. The sequenced sample consisted of peripheral blood. This TCR was sampled from a man in his sixties with acute or convalescent COVID-19. CDR3 in amino acids: CASSLGTNSYNEQFF. For the CDR3, the DNA is TGTGCCAGTAGTCTGGGGACTAACTCCTACAATGAGCAGTTCTTC. Full variable domain (missing parts from reference TRBV19 and TRBJ2-1): DGGITQSPKYLFRKEGQNVTLSCEQNLNHDAMYWYRQDPGQGLRLIYYSQIVNDFQKGDIAEGYSVSREKKESFPLTVTSAQKNPTAFYLCASSLGTNSYNEQFFGPGTRLTVL.